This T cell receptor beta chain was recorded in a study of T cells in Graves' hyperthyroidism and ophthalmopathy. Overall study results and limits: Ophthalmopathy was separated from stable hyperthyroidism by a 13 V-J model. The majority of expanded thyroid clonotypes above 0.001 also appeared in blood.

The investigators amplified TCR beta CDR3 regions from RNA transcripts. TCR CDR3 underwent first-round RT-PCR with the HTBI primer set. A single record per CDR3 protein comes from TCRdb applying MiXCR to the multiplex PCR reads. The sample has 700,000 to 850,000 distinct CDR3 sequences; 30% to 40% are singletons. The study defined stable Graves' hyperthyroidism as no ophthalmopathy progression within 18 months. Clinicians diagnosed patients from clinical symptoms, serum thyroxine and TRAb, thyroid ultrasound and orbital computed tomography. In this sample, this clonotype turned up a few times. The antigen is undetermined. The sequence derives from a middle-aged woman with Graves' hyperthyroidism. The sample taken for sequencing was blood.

The CDR3 loop is CSVEEPVPGELFF. CDR3 sequence (DNA): TGCAGCGTTGAAGAGCCGGTTCCCGGGGAGCTGTTTTTT. The chain employs TRBV29-1 and TRBJ2-2; D gene unclear. This CDR3 is 13 amino acids long. Germline lookup yields CDR1 SQVTM and CDR2 ANQGSEA. Trimming shortened V by 0 bases and J by 6 bases, and 8 bases separated the two germline ends.